This T cell receptor beta chain derives from a study of blood T cell repertoires in COVID-19. CDR1 is SGHTA and CDR2 is FQGNSA in the germline V gene. Trimming cost V 4 bases and J 4 bases, with 10 bases left between them. This CDR3 contains 13 residues. How the authors handled the data: Scientists estimated how many nucleated cells there were by amplifying reference gene primers. Sequencing used immunoSEQ multiplex PCR; TCRdb keeps in-frame clones, though not all of them. V and J calls and clone size are given by that table; D and trimming were obtained from the DNA. Counted here are approximately 160,000 clones, approximately 82% occurring once; the ten biggest clones make up more than 5.5%.

The material sequenced was peripheral blood. This sequence was found in a woman aged 50 to 60 in a cohort sampled during active or convalescent COVID-19. The J gene is TRBJ1-1, the V gene TRBV7-2; D gene ambiguous. CDR3 amino acids: CASSSRQATEAFF. The CDR3 DNA reads TGTGCCAGCAGCTCGCGCCAGGCCACTGAAGCTTTCTTT.